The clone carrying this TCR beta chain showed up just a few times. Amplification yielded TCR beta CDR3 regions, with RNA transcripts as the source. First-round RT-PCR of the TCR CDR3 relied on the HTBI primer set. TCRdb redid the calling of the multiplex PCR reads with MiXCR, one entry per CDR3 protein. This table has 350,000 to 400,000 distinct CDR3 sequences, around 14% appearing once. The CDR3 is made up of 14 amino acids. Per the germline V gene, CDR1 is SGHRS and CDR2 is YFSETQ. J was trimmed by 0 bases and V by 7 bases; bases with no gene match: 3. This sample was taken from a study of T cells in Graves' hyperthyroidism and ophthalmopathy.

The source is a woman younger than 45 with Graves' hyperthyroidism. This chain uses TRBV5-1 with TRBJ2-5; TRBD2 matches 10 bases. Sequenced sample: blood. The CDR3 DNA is TGCGCCAGCGGTACTAGCGGGAACCAAGAGACCCAGTACTTC. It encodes CASGTSGNQETQYF.